These 10 T cell receptor beta chains originate from one sample sequenced in a study of shared clonotypes between healthy human individuals (TCRdb year 2020). Libraries were prepared through the immunoSEQ multiplex PCR assay. What TCRdb holds here is the immuneACCESS table cut down to in-frame rearrangements. Part of the clones is not present; checked against another copy, under half of the missing clones reflect an unresolved V gene, and the others are unexplained. For this sample there are about 1.5 million clones; 95% to 99% appear just once. Of the sample, 0.45% is held by the ten largest clones. The sequencing input was naive CD4+ T cells sorted from blood. The cell subset or site tag for this specimen amounts to: CD45RA+ positively selected. These receptors originate from a man aged 25 to 40 in good health.

In this sample, this clone turned up once. The chain couples TRBV5-1 to TRBJ2-5; TRBD2 matches 8 bases. The CDR3 has 15 amino acids. Germline assignment: CDR1 SGHRS and CDR2 YFSETQ. V lost 2 bases and J lost 3; bases outside the gene matches: 6. The chain's CDR3 is CASSFAGGSEETQYF. The CDR3 region has the DNA TGCGCCAGCAGCTTTGCGGGAGGTTCAGAAGAGACCCAGTACTTC.

The chain links TRBV5-1 to TRBJ2-5; no definite D call. Germline CDR1 is SGHRS and CDR2 is YFSETQ. Trimming took off 0 bases at V and 5 bases at J, with 17 bases between the two ends. The CDR3 is made up of 16 amino acids. The CDR3 sequence is CASSLDVPQARETQYF. The CDR3 nucleotides read TGCGCCAGCAGCTTGGACGTACCTCAGGCTAGGGAGACCCAGTACTTC.

This sequence joins TRBV28 and TRBJ1-5; unclear D gene. V was shortened by 8 bases and J by 8 bases, with 16 bases between the two germline ends. The CDR3 extends over 13 amino acids. The germline V gene encodes CDR1 MDHEN and CDR2 SYDVKM. CDR3 sequence: CASQKFGREPQHF. DNA of the CDR3: TGTGCCAGCCAAAAATTTGGGCGAGAGCCCCAGCATTTT.

The rearrangement uses TRBV6-5 and TRBJ2-7; D perhaps matches TRBD2 (7 bases). This CDR3 is built from 15 residues. Germline V gene lookup returns CDR1 MNHEY and CDR2 SVGAGI. V shed 2 bases and J shed 4 bases, with 15 bases lying between them. CDR3 in amino acids: CASSYNAGATYEQYF. In DNA, the CDR3 is TGTGCCAGCAGTTACAATGCGGGGGCCACTTACGAGCAGTACTTC.

This sequence joins TRBV27 and TRBJ2-5; D might be TRBD2 (5 bases). Trimming removed 5 bases at V and 4 bases at J, with 17 bases between. The germline CDR1 and CDR2 sequences are MNHEY and SMNVEV (reference sequence). The CDR3 length is 15 residues. The chain's CDR3 is CASSRVDGGLETQYF. In DNA, the CDR3 is TGTGCCAGCAGTCGGGTTGATGGAGGATTAGAGACCCAGTACTTC.

Details on this clone: Other DNA sequences in the same sample also yield this CDR3. This sequence joins TRBV19 and TRBJ2-7; TRBD1 is a possible D gene (5 bases). Deletions cut 3 bases from V and 3 bases from J, with 9 bases between. The CDR3 is 13 amino acids. From germline, CDR1 is LNHDA and CDR2 SQIVND (reference sequence). In DNA, the CDR3 is TGTGCCAGTAGTATGGGTAGGGGCTACGAGCAGTACTTC. Amino acids: CASSMGRGYEQYF.

This chain connects TRBV10-1 to TRBJ2-1; possibly TRBD2 for D (5 bases). The CDR3 contains 14 residues. Germline lookup yields CDR1 WNHNN and CDR2 SYGVQD (reference sequence). Trimming cost V 4 bases and J 6 bases, with 13 bases left between them. This CDR3 is CASSGLPSSNEQFF. The CDR3, as DNA: TGCGCCAGCAGTGGGTTGCCTAGCTCCAATGAGCAGTTCTTC.

This clone was observed once. The chain uses TRBV27 and TRBJ1-5, with a weak D call TRBD1 (6 bases). V gave up 2 bases and J gave up 2 bases, with 13 bases separating them. Germline lookup yields CDR1 MNHEY and CDR2 SMNVEV (reference sequence). The CDR3 has 16 residues. CDR3 DNA: TGTGCCAGCAGTTTAGCAGGGGAAGTCGGCAATCAGCCCCAGCATTTT. Protein product: CASSLAGEVGNQPQHF.

The sample holds one count of this clone. The chain employs TRBV5-8 and TRBJ2-7; D is uncertain. CDR1 and CDR2 (germline): SGHTS, YDEGEE. Trimming left V 5 bases short and J 2 bases short, with 14 bases between. This CDR3 is built from 14 residues. In DNA, the CDR3 is TGTGCCAGCAGTGTGGCAACTGGCGCCTACGAGCAGTACTTC. Translating gives CASSVATGAYEQYF.

The chain employs TRBV27 and TRBJ2-3; 7 nucleotides align to TRBD2. Germline V gives CDR1 MNHEY, CDR2 SMNVEV (reference sequence). CDR3 length: 15 residues. After removal of 2 bases from V and 4 bases from J, the junction contained 6 bases not matched to a gene. The CDR3 DNA reads TGTGCCAGCAGTTTAGCGGGAGTCTTTTCAGATACGCAGTATTTT. Residues: CASSLAGVFSDTQYF.